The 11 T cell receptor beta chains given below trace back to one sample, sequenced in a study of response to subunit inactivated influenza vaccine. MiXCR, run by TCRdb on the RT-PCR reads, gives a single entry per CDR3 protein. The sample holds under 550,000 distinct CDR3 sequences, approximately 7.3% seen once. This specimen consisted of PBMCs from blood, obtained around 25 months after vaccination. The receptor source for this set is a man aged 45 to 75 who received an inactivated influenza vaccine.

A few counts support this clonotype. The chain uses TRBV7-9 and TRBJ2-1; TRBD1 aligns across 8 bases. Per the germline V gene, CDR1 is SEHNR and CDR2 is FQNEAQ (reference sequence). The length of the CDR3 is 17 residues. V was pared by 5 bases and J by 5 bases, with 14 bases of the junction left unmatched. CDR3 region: CASSPMTGAKLDNEQFF. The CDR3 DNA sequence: TGTGCCAGCAGCCCAATGACAGGGGCCAAACTTGACAATGAGCAGTTCTTC.

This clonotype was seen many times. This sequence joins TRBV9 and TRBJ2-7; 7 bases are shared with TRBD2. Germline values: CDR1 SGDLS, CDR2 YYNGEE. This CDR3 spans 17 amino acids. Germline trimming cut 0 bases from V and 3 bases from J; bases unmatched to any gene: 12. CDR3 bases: TGTGCCAGCAGCGTAGCAAGTAGCGACTCTAGCGGCTACGAGCAGTACTTC. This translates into CASSVASSDSSGYEQYF.

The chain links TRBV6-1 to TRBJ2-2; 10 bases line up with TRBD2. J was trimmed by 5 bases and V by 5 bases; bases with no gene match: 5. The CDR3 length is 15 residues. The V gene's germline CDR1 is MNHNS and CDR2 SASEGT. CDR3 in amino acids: CASSTSGRATGELFF. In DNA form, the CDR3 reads TGTGCCAGCAGTACGAGCGGGAGGGCGACCGGGGAGCTGTTTTTT.

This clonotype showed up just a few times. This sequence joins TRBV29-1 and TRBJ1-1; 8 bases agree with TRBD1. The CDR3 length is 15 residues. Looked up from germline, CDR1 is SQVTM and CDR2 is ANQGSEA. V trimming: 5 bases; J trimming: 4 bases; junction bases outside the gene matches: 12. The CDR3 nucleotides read TGCAGCGTTAACTTTCGCGGACAGGGCGGCACTGAAGCTTTCTTT. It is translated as CSVNFRGQGGTEAFF.

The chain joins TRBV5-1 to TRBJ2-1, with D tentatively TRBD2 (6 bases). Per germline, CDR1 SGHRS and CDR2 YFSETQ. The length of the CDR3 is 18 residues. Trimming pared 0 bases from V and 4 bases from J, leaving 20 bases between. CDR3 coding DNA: TGCGCCAGCAGCTTGGGAATAATAGCGGACGGGGGTTACAATGAGCAGTTCTTC. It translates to CASSLGIIADGGYNEQFF. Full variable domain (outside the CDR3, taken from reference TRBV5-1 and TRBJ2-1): KAGVTQTPRYLIKTRGQQVTLSCSPISGHRSVSWYQQTPGQGLQFLFEYFSETQRNKGNFPGRFSGRQFSNSRSEMNVSTLELGDSALYLCASSLGIIADGGYNEQFFGPGTRLTVL.

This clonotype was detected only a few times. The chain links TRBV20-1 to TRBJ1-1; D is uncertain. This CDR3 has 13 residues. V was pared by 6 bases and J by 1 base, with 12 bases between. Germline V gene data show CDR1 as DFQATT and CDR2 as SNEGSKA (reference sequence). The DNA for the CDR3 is TGCAGTGCCTCAGAAGATGGGAACACTGAAGCTTTCTTT. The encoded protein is CSASEDGNTEAFF.

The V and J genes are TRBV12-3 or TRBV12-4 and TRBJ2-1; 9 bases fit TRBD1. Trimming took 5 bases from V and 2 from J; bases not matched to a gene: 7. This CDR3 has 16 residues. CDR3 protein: CASSRTTGGPYNEQFF. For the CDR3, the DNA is TGTGCCAGCAGTCGGACGACAGGGGGGCCCTACAATGAGCAGTTCTTC.

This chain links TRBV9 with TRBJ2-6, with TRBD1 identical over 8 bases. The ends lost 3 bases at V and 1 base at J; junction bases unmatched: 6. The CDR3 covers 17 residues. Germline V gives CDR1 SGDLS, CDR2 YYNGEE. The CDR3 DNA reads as TGTGCCAGCAGCGCAGGGGGCTCCTATTCTGGGGCCAACGTCCTGACTTTC. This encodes CASSAGGSYSGANVLTF.

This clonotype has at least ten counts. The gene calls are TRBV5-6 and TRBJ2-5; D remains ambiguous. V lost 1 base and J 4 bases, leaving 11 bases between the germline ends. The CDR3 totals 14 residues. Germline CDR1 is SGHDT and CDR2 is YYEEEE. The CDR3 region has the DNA TGTGCCAGCAGCTTGCAGCGAAAGACAGAGACCCAGTACTTC. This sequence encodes CASSLQRKTETQYF.

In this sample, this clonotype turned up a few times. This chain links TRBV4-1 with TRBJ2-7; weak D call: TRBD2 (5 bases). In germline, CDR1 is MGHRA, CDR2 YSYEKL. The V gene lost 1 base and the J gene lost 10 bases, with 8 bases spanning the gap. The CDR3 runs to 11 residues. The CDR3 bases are TGCGCCAGCAGCCAAGCGGGGAAACAGTACTTC. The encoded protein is CASSQAGKQYF.

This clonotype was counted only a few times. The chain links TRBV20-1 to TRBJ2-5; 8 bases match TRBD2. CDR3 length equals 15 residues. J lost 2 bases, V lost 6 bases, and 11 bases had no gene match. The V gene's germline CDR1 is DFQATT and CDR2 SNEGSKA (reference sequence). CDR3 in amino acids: CSARIGRGEQETQYF. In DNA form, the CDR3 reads TGCAGTGCGAGAATCGGGAGGGGAGAACAAGAGACCCAGTACTTC.